This TCR beta chain emerged from a study of shared clonotypes between healthy human individuals. Study in general: A donor's plate count was three for CD4 naive and three for CD4 memory; CD8 naive had two and CD8 memory one.

This table comes from immunoSEQ multiplex PCR, and its TCRdb copy is limited to in-frame clones, with some not included. The sample contains about 1.5 million clones, 95% to 99% of which appear only once. Findings and limits, study-wide: Sample collection involved blood only; tissue repertoires are likely different. Donor scarcity curtailed the genetic and exposure-history diversity represented herein.

This clone was detected only once. The antigen is undetermined. CDR1 is SGHTA and CDR2 is FQGNSA in the germline V gene. This CDR3 is 13 amino acids long. Deletions cut 5 bases from V and 9 bases from J, with 14 bases between. Source material: naive CD4+ T cells sorted from blood. Subset specified: CD45RA+ positively selected. The chain carries TRBV7-2 and TRBJ1-3; D gene uncertain. This TCR came from a young man in good health. This CDR3 reads CASSPEKGGTIYF. The DNA for the CDR3 is TGTGCCAGCAGCCCCGAAAAGGGAGGCACCATATATTTT.